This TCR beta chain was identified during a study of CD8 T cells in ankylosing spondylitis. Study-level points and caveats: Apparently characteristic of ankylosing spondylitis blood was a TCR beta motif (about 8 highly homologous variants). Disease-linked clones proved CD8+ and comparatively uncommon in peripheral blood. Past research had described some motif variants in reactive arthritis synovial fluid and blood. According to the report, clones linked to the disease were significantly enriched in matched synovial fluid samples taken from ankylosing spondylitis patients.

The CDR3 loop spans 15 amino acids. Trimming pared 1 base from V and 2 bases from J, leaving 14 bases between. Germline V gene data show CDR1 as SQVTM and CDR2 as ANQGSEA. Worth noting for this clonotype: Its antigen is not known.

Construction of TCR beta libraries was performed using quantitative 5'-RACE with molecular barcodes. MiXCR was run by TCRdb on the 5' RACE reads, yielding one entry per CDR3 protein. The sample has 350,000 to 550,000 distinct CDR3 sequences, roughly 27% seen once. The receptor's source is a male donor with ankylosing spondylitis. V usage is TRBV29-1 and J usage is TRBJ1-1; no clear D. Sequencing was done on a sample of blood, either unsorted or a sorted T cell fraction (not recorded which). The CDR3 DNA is TGCAGCGTTGAAGTTCTAGGACTGCGAAACACTGAAGCTTTCTTT. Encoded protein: CSVEVLGLRNTEAFF.